This TCR beta chain was sequenced in a study of regulatory T cells in long-lasting Graves disease (dated by TCRdb to the early 2020s). About the full investigation: Persistent Graves' disease was defined as antithyroid drug treatment for over 5 years with persistently positive TSH receptor autoantibodies. The study took place in China and was registered as a clinical trial. A total of about 33 samples underwent TCR sequencing: some 13 from persistent and about 20 from newly diagnosed Graves' disease patients. On average, persistent Graves' disease patients in the clinical cohort had been on antithyroid drugs for about 10.3 years. This study used TCR sequencing and RNA sequencing of peripheral blood to compare persistent Graves' disease patients against newly diagnosed Graves' disease patients. Broader findings and caveats from the paper: The small sample size was acknowledged by the authors as a limitation that may reduce accuracy. Sequencing and analysis were restricted to the TCR beta chain. Preferential use of TRBV28, TRBJ1-2 and TRBJ2-5 was observed in persistent disease, whereas TRBV20-1 and TRBJ2-1 were favored in newly diagnosed disease. A larger number of public clonotypes was shared among persistent patients (around 3,000) than among newly diagnosed patients (roughly 970). Peripheral blood alone was examined, since thyroid tissue, which constituted the primary lesion, could not be accessed. Lower TCR Shannon entropy and fewer highly expanded clones were observed in persistent Graves' disease patients than in newly diagnosed patients, which suggested clonal expansion.

The sample's time point, from its label and the paper: persistent/refractory GD, antithyroid drugs over 5 years with positive TRAb. RNA was extracted from PBMCs in TRIzol for both TCR sequencing and RNA sequencing. The diagnosis of Graves' disease was made according to American Thyroid Association guidelines. Recruitment of patients was carried out at an endocrinology department in Xi'an, China. From each patient, around 9 milliliters of peripheral blood was collected into an EDTA anticoagulant tube. PBMCs were isolated by Ficoll Paque Plus density gradient separation without further T cell sorting. An Agilent 2100 Bioanalyzer and agarose gel were used to check RNA quality, while a NanoDrop 2000 measured RNA concentration. Libraries were built with multiplex PCR. The sample was run on an Illumina HiSeq 4000. iRepertoire HTBI primers and Arm-PCR amplification of CDR3 regions were used to construct TCR beta libraries. Before sequencing, the PCR products went through gel purification. In the original analysis: Across samples, 62 TRBV and 14 TRBJ segments were identified and used for gene usage analysis of CDR3 amino acid clonotypes. COPE and FqMerger were used to merge the filtered high-quality paired reads into contigs. BLAST was used to align contigs to the IMGT TRBV, TRBD and TRBJ reference genes, and CDR3 was defined following IMGT. Any clonotype with a frequency above 0.1% was classified as a highly expanded clone. Shannon entropy served as the measure of repertoire diversity, while the Gini coefficient captured V-J evenness. Public clonotypes were defined as clonotypes shared by more than one individual. TCRdb took the public reads, trimmed them with fastp at Q25, ran MiXCR for clone calling and kept in-frame beta chains. All rows with the same CDR3 protein become a single entry with the most common DNA and genes. Here the V and J calls rest on TCRdb's processing, not on the authors' analysis. The sample yields a few hundred thousand distinct CDR3 sequences; 20% to 25% were counted once. The top ten clones comprise about 26% of the sample.

This clonotype appeared many times. Its antigen remains unidentified. Base-call qualities are not available, and no considerably larger clone is one nucleotide away. Via the germline V gene, CDR1 is SGHTA and CDR2 FQGTGA. Trimming at the junction amounts to 4 bases on V and 1 base on J, and the germline ends lie 10 bases apart. From its cysteine to its phenylalanine, the CDR3 spans 14 amino acids. Only the CDR3 DNA is retained, 42 bases long and in frame from the first base. The material sequenced was peripheral blood mononuclear cells (PBMCs), taken when the disease was refractory, from a patient treated with antithyroid drugs. The sequence links TRBV7-3 to TRBJ1-1; the D region possibly corresponds to TRBD1 (5 bases align). The receptor's source is a female donor with Graves disease. The CDR3 region reads CASSSGPTNTEAFF. The DNA is as follows: TGTGCCAGCAGCTCGGGACCGACGAACACTGAAGCTTTCTTT. Reference TRBV7-3 and TRBJ1-1 proteins supply the regions before and after the CDR3; the full variable domain is: GAGVSQTPSNKVTEKGKYVELRCDPISGHTALYWYRQSLGQGPEFLIYFQGTGAADDSGLPNDRFFAVRPEGSVSTLKIQRTERGDSAVYLCASSSGPTNTEAFFGQGTRLTVV.